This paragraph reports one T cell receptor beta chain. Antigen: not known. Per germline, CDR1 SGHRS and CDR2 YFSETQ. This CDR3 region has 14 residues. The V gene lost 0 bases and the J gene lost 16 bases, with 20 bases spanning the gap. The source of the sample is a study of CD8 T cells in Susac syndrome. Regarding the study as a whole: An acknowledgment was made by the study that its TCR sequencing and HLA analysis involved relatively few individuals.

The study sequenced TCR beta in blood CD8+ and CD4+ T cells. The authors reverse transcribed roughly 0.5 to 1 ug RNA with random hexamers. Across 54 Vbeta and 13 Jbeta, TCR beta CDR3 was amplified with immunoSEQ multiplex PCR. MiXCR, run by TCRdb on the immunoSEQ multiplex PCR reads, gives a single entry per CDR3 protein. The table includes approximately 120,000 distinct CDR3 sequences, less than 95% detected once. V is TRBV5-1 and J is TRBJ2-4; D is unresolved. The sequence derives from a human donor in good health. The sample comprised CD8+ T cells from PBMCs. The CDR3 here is CASSLESTAHWVYF. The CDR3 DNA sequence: TGCGCCAGCAGCTTGGAGTCAACAGCGCATTGGGTTTACTTC.